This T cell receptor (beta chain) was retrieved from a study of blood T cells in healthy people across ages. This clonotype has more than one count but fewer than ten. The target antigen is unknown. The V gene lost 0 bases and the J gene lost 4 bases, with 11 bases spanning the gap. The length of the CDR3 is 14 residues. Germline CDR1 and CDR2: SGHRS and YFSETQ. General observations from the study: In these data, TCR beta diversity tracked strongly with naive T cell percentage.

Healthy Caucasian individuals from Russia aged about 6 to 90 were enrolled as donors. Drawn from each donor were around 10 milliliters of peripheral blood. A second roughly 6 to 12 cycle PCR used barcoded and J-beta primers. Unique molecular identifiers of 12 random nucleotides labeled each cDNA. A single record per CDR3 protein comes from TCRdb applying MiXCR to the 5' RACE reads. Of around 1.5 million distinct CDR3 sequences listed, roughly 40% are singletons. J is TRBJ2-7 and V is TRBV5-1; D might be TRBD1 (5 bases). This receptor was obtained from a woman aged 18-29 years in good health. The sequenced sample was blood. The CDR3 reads CASSLARVDYEQYF. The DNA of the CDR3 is TGCGCCAGCAGCTTGGCCAGGGTAGATTACGAGCAGTACTTC.